This T cell receptor (beta chain) is from a study of shared clonotypes between healthy human individuals. Study outcomes and limitations: What limited the represented genetic and exposure-history diversity was the small number of donors. The authors sampled blood alone, and tissue repertoires likely differ. Among donors, sharing of clonotypes was expected to be affected by sequencing depth.

TCRdb's table, derived via immunoSEQ multiplex PCR, lists solely in-frame clones and lacks some. The sample lists about 1 million clones, around 74% occurring once. In regard to this clone: What it recognizes is unknown.

Trimming took off 4 bases at V and 4 bases at J, with 4 bases between the two ends. CDR1 LGHNA and CDR2 YSLEER come from the germline V gene. CDR3 size: 12 residues. This receptor was taken from a man younger than 35 in good health. V usage is TRBV4-3 and J usage is TRBJ2-2; no definite D call. Sequenced input: memory CD4+ T cells sorted from blood. Stated subset: CD45RA-negative fraction. The CDR3 here is CASSRSTGELFF. The CDR3 coding sequence is TGCGCCAGCAGCCGATCCACCGGGGAGCTGTTTTTT.